Listed below are T cell receptor beta chains from one sample, sequenced in a study of T cell clones after liver transplantation. The data were produced by immunoSEQ multiplex PCR, yet TCRdb's version contains in-frame clones alone and is incomplete. The sample lists over 55,000 clones; about 71% were seen once. Sequencing was performed on CD4+ T cells from blood, taken at the approximately 16-month timepoint. The receptors originated from a human patient who received a liver transplant. The T cells may come from the graft donor. The CDR3 runs from the conserved cysteine through the conserved F or W.

J gene: TRBJ1-1; V gene: TRBV2; CDR3 length: 13; CDR3 protein: CASSVGGNTEAFF
J gene: TRBJ1-1; V gene: TRBV29-1; CDR3 length: 15; CDR3 protein: CSVVGQGVVSTEAFF
J gene: TRBJ2-3; V gene: TRBV10-3; CDR3 length: 16; CDR3 protein: CAISQDPRIITDTQYF
J gene: TRBJ2-4; V gene: TRBV11-2; CDR3 length: 14; CDR3 protein: CASSLDRGQNIQYF
J gene: TRBJ2-3; V gene: TRBV2; CDR3 length: 15; CDR3 protein: CASSEGLAGADTQYF
J gene: TRBJ2-4; V gene: TRBV30; CDR3 length: 15; CDR3 protein: CAWSVGGLAKNIQYF
J gene: TRBJ2-1; V gene: TRBV7-2; CDR3 length: 12; CDR3 protein: CASSPSGIEQFF
J gene: TRBJ2-1; V gene: TRBV2; CDR3 length: 13; CDR3 protein: CASSRDTHNEQFF
J gene: TRBJ1-1; V gene: TRBV5-1; CDR3 length: 13; CDR3 protein: CASSLRLHTEAFF
J gene: TRBJ1-2; V gene: TRBV5-1; CDR3 length: 13; CDR3 protein: CASSLGGTSISFF
J gene: TRBJ1-3; V gene: TRBV6-1; CDR3 length: 13; CDR3 protein: CASSPADGNTIYF
J gene: TRBJ2-5; V gene: TRBV30; CDR3 length: 14; CDR3 protein: CAWSSGTSEETQYF
J gene: TRBJ2-7; V gene: TRBV29-1; CDR3 length: 12; CDR3 protein: CSVQVGFYEQYF
J gene: TRBJ1-3; V gene: TRBV15; CDR3 length: 12; CDR3 protein: CATSRDGNTIYF
J gene: TRBJ2-3; V gene: TRBV28; CDR3 length: 13; CDR3 protein: CASGGYVPDTQYF
J gene: TRBJ2-7; V gene: TRBV4-1; CDR3 length: 17; CDR3 protein: CASSQEKGSGQIYEQYF
J gene: TRBJ2-7; V gene: TRBV19; CDR3 length: 13; CDR3 protein: CASSIQGAGEQYF
J gene: TRBJ2-7; V gene: TRBV5-1; CDR3 length: 15; CDR3 protein: CASSLNGQGAYEQYF
J gene: TRBJ1-1; V gene: TRBV19; CDR3 length: 12; CDR3 protein: CASSYEGATSFF
J gene: TRBJ1-1; V gene: TRBV5-8; CDR3 length: 12; CDR3 protein: CASSNRGTEAFF
J gene: TRBJ1-3; V gene: TRBV7-2; CDR3 length: 17; CDR3 protein: CASSFQGTGGGGNTIYF
J gene: TRBJ1-1; V gene: TRBV19; CDR3 length: 14; CDR3 protein: CASKRADPGGRAFF
J gene: TRBJ1-5; V gene: TRBV28; CDR3 length: 18; CDR3 protein: CASSSNDRGAYSNQPQHF
J gene: TRBJ1-2; V gene: TRBV19; CDR3 length: 13; CDR3 protein: CASSIGRVYGYTF
J gene: TRBJ1-2; V gene: TRBV6-5; CDR3 length: 13; CDR3 protein: CASSPTWGHGYTF
J gene: TRBJ2-1; V gene: TRBV11-3; CDR3 length: 15; CDR3 protein: CASSKGGAGHNEQFF
J gene: TRBJ1-1; V gene: TRBV7-2; CDR3 length: 13; CDR3 protein: CASSFTMRTEAFF
J gene: TRBJ2-2; V gene: TRBV5-1; CDR3 length: 12; CDR3 protein: CASSSFTGELFF
J gene: TRBJ1-2; V gene: TRBV6-5; CDR3 length: 15; CDR3 protein: CASSRNPGTAYGYTF
J gene: TRBJ2-4; V gene: TRBV19; CDR3 length: 15; CDR3 protein: CASSIQGPAKNIQYF
J gene: TRBJ1-6; V gene: TRBV5-5; CDR3 length: 13; CDR3 protein: CASSLRDNSPLHF
J gene: TRBJ2-1; V gene: TRBV6-6; CDR3 length: 14; CDR3 protein: CASKSGTEYNEQFF
J gene: TRBJ2-1; V gene: TRBV6-5; CDR3 length: 14; CDR3 protein: CASRTQFTSNEQFF
J gene: TRBJ1-6; V gene: TRBV6-1; CDR3 length: 15; CDR3 protein: CASSEEWGLGSPLHF
J gene: TRBJ1-1; V gene: TRBV30; CDR3 length: 13; CDR3 protein: CAWSILTSTEAFF
J gene: TRBJ1-1; V gene: TRBV6-6; CDR3 length: 14; CDR3 protein: CASSYPGGNTEAFF
J gene: TRBJ2-7; V gene: TRBV15; CDR3 length: 15; CDR3 protein: CATSRDDDVSYEQYF
J gene: TRBJ2-3; V gene: TRBV5-1; CDR3 length: 15; CDR3 protein: CASSLGQGSTDTQYF
J gene: TRBJ2-5; V gene: TRBV6-1; CDR3 length: 16; CDR3 protein: CASSEFWRGLQETQYF
J gene: TRBJ1-3; V gene: TRBV23-1; CDR3 length: 14; CDR3 protein: CASSPAKKGNTIYF
J gene: TRBJ1-2; V gene: TRBV27; CDR3 length: 13; CDR3 protein: CASSLRENYGYTF
J gene: TRBJ1-5; V gene: TRBV28; CDR3 length: 12; CDR3 protein: CASDSGNQPQHF
J gene: TRBJ2-7; V gene: TRBV18; CDR3 length: 14; CDR3 protein: CASSADLTPHEQYF
J gene: TRBJ1-1; V gene: TRBV6-9; CDR3 length: 13; CDR3 protein: CAPWTGQNTEAFF
J gene: TRBJ2-5; V gene: TRBV7-9; CDR3 length: 14; CDR3 protein: CASSPGRAGETQYF
J gene: TRBJ1-4; V gene: TRBV30; CDR3 length: 16; CDR3 protein: CAWSGWEFATNEKLFF
J gene: TRBJ1-3; V gene: TRBV29-1; CDR3 length: 13; CDR3 protein: CSVITNSGNTIYF
J gene: TRBJ2-1; V gene: TRBV7-2; CDR3 length: 12; CDR3 protein: CASSLSGNEQFF
J gene: TRBJ2-3; V gene: TRBV5-6; CDR3 length: 13; CDR3 protein: CASSLVGPDTQYF
J gene: TRBJ2-1; V gene: TRBV7-2; CDR3 length: 15; CDR3 protein: CASSLMESKGGEQFF
J gene: TRBJ2-5; V gene: TRBV5-4; CDR3 length: 16; CDR3 protein: CASSISGGNPSVTQYF
J gene: TRBJ2-3; V gene: TRBV4-3; CDR3 length: 13; CDR3 protein: CASSQDGRGAPYF
J gene: TRBJ2-2; V gene: TRBV6-7; CDR3 length: 16; CDR3 protein: CASTYRAGGNTGELFF
J gene: TRBJ1-2; V gene: TRBV9; CDR3 length: 16; CDR3 protein: CASSVHIGQGGYGYTF
J gene: TRBJ2-1; V gene: TRBV29-1; CDR3 length: 14; CDR3 protein: CSVRTSGGVNEQFF
J gene: TRBJ1-1; V gene: TRBV6-5; CDR3 length: 13; CDR3 protein: CASSLTGNTEAFF
J gene: TRBJ1-1; V gene: TRBV2; CDR3 length: 13; CDR3 protein: CASGETANTEAFF
J gene: TRBJ1-1; V gene: TRBV30; CDR3 length: 15; CDR3 protein: CAWSVLGTTNTEAFF